The 6 T cell receptor beta chains presented below share a single source sample, sequenced in a study of cytomegalovirus exposure and HLA in healthy donors. Sequencing was performed with immunoSEQ multiplex PCR; in TCRdb, only in-frame clones are kept and a portion is missing. The profile shows about 56,000 clones, approximately 92% of them singletons. Sequencing was carried out using PBMCs. These receptors were collected from a young man in good health and CMV-seronegative.

This clone showed up just once. CDR3 amino acids: CSAVGGDNEQFF. In DNA form, the CDR3 reads TGCAGCGCCGTGGGCGGGGACAATGAGCAGTTCTTC. The V and J genes are TRBV29-1 and TRBJ2-1; D is possibly TRBD2 (6 bases). This CDR3 is 12 amino acids long. The germline CDR1 and CDR2 sequences are SQVTM and ANQGSEA. V was trimmed by 7 bases and J by 5 bases, leaving 12 bases between them.

The CDR3 nucleotides are TGTGCCAGCAGCTTATCATCCGTCGGGAGCATTCGAGAGACCCAGTACTTC. This encodes CASSLSSVGSIRETQYF. V is TRBV7-2 and J is TRBJ2-5; possible D gene TRBD2, 6 bases. Per the germline V gene, CDR1 is SGHTA and CDR2 is FQGNSA. The CDR3 is 17 amino acids. V was pared by 2 bases and J by 4 bases, with 20 bases between.

The rearrangement joins TRBV6-5 to TRBJ1-1, with a possible D match to TRBD1 (6 bases). This CDR3 comprises 14 residues. V lost 1 base and J lost 5, with 11 bases in between. Germline CDR1 reads MNHEY; CDR2 reads SVGAGI. CDR3 nucleotides: TGTGCCAGCAGTTACTTCACAGGGTTAACTGAAGCTTTCTTT. Residues: CASSYFTGLTEAFF.

This clone was counted a single time. This sequence joins TRBV9 and TRBJ2-1; the match to TRBD1 covers 8 bases. With 0 bases clipped from V and 9 bases from J, the junction kept 8 bases outside the gene matches. From germline, CDR1 is SGDLS and CDR2 YYNGEE. The CDR3 consists of 15 residues. CDR3 in DNA: TGTGCCAGCAGCGTAGATGGACCAGGGGGCACTGAGCAGTTCTTC. Translated: CASSVDGPGGTEQFF.

The V gene is TRBV7-2, the J gene TRBJ2-3, with TRBD2 identical over 7 bases. This CDR3 region has 14 residues. Germline V CDR1 and CDR2: SGHTA, FQGNSA. V trimming: 3 bases; J trimming: 4 bases; junction bases outside the gene matches: 4. Here the CDR3 DNA reads TGTGCCAGCAGCTTCCTAGCGGCCTCAGATACGCAGTATTTT. Its protein is CASSFLAASDTQYF.

This clone was seen more than once but under ten times. The chain joins TRBV2 to TRBJ2-7; 7 bases are shared with TRBD2. Trimming at V came to 7 bases and at J to 4 bases, leaving 10 bases not matched to a gene. The CDR3 has 14 amino acids. Germline CDR1 is SNHLY and CDR2 is FYNNEI. CDR3 residues: CASTGGSLSYEQYF. The CDR3 nucleotides are TGTGCCAGCACTGGCGGGAGTCTATCGTACGAGCAGTACTTC.